What follows are 11 T cell receptor beta chains derived from one specimen sequenced in a study of shared clonotypes between healthy human individuals. Assay: immunoSEQ multiplex PCR; the TCRdb copy retains only in-frame clones and omits some. This table holds about 500,000 clones, 77% found once. Input material: PBMCs. Receptor source: a woman in her thirties or forties in good health. Some clones in this sample may be carry-over from other donors' samples.

In the case of this clone: It is likely a read error: a sequence one base away is far more abundant. This is likely a read error, given that the CDR3 carries no conserved phenylalanine or tryptophan at its end. This sample also contains other DNA sequences that code for the same CDR3. The chain is built from TRBV29-1 and TRBJ1-1; D gene ambiguous. Germline CDR1 SQVTM, CDR2 ANQGSEA. This CDR3 contains 14 residues. With 4 bases removed from V and 7 bases from J, the gap between germline ends came to 19 bases. CDR3 sequence: CSVVLTRGGIEAFL. The CDR3 bases are TGCAGCGTTGTCCTAACCCGGGGTGGGATTGAAGCTTTCCTT.

The gene calls are TRBV30 and TRBJ2-6; D is undetermined. Germline V CDR1 and CDR2: GTSNPN, SVGIG (reference sequence). The CDR3 contains 15 residues. V lost 3 bases to trimming and J lost 0 bases, with 9 bases between them. The CDR3 spells CAWRVGRSGANVLTF. As DNA, the CDR3 is TGTGCCTGGAGGGTAGGTCGCTCTGGGGCCAACGTCCTGACTTTC.

The V call is TRBV30, the J call TRBJ1-2; no definite D call. Trimming pared 2 bases from V and 4 bases from J, leaving 11 bases between. CDR3 length: 13 amino acids. Germline CDR1 is GTSNPN and CDR2 is SVGIG (reference sequence). The DNA for the CDR3 is TGTGCCTGGAGTCAAGGACGGGGCTATGGCTACACCTTC. Its translation is CAWSQGRGYGYTF.

The rearrangement uses TRBV19 and TRBJ2-7; D unresolved. Germline V gene sequence: CDR1 LNHDA, CDR2 SQIVND (reference sequence). V shed 3 bases and J shed 0 bases, with 9 bases lying between them. CDR3 size: 14 residues. CDR3 nucleotides: TGTGCCAGTAGTATGGCCTTTAGCTCCTACGAGCAGTACTTC. Protein sequence: CASSMAFSSYEQYF.

V is TRBV6-1 and J is TRBJ1-5; no firm D call. Trimming took off 7 bases at V and 2 bases at J, with 9 bases between the two ends. CDR3 length: 13 amino acids. Germline CDR1 MNHNS, CDR2 SASEGT. CDR3: CASTPTGNQPQHF. As DNA, the CDR3 is TGTGCCAGCACTCCGACCGGCAATCAGCCCCAGCATTTT.

This clone was detected only a few times. The chain uses TRBV5-1 and TRBJ2-7, with D possibly being TRBD2 (5 bases). The CDR3 runs 15 residues. V was shortened by 0 bases and J by 2 bases, with 12 bases between the two germline ends. Germline V gene sequence: CDR1 SGHRS, CDR2 YFSETQ. The CDR3 region is CASSLAIGVTYEQYF. The CDR3 DNA sequence: TGCGCCAGCAGCTTGGCCATCGGGGTCACCTACGAGCAGTACTTC.

This clone has at least ten counts. The identical CDR3 is also encoded by other nucleotide sequences in the sample. The chain uses TRBV5-4 and TRBJ2-2; D gene uncertain. V gave up 5 bases and J gave up 5 bases, with 4 bases separating them. The CDR3 consists of 11 residues. Germline V gene data show CDR1 as SGHNT and CDR2 as YYREEE (reference sequence). The CDR3 bases are TGTGCCAGCAGTCAAACCGGGGAGCTGTTTTTT. The encoded protein is CASSQTGELFF.

This chain uses TRBV9 with TRBJ2-1; 8 nucleotides agree with TRBD2. The CDR3 has 15 amino acids. Germline V CDR1 and CDR2: SGDLS, YYNGEE. J gave up 0 bases and V 3 bases, and 2 bases lay outside the gene matches. CDR3 bases: TGTGCCAGCAGCGGGACTAGCCTCTCCTACAATGAGCAGTTCTTC. Translation: CASSGTSLSYNEQFF.

The V call is TRBV9, the J call TRBJ2-3; possibly TRBD2 for D (5 bases). The CDR3 loop spans 15 amino acids. With 1 base removed from V and 2 bases from J, the gap between germline ends came to 11 bases. Germline values: CDR1 SGDLS, CDR2 YYNGEE. CDR3 sequence reads: CASSVQSGTTDTQYF. In DNA, the CDR3 is TGTGCCAGCAGCGTACAGAGCGGAACCACAGATACGCAGTATTTT.

The chain joins TRBV6-1 to TRBJ2-7; D may correspond to TRBD1 or TRBD2 (5 bases each). The V end was cut by 4 bases, the J end by 3 bases, with 13 bases between. CDR1 is MNHNS and CDR2 is SASEGT in the germline V gene. The CDR3 is 14 residues long. CDR3 residues: CASSAGPMGYEQYF. CDR3 sequence (DNA): TGTGCCAGCAGTGCGGGACCGATGGGCTACGAGCAGTACTTC.

There are a few counts of this clone. V gene TRBV27 combines with J gene TRBJ1-3; D gene uncertain. The CDR3 spans 11 residues. Germline V CDR1 and CDR2: MNHEY, SMNVEV (reference sequence). Trimming stripped 10 bases from V and 3 bases from J, with 7 bases between. In DNA, the CDR3 is TGTGCCACCATATTTGGAAACACCATATATTTT. Translated: CATIFGNTIYF.